The entry below gives a single T cell receptor (beta chain) sequence along with its context. The data were produced by immunoSEQ multiplex PCR, yet TCRdb's version contains in-frame clones alone and is incomplete. The repertoire holds hundreds of thousands of clones, with around 90% as singletons. The data originate from a study of blood T cell repertoires in COVID-19. Germline lookup yields CDR1 LGHNA and CDR2 YSLEER. V gave up 3 bases and J gave up 0 bases, with 10 bases separating them. The CDR3 runs 15 residues. Donors were grouped by their self-reported clinical history. Specimen: PBMCs or T cells enriched from blood (not recorded which). The source of this sequence is a woman in her 30s who had recovered from COVID-19. The V call is TRBV4-3, the J call TRBJ2-3, with TRBD2 as a possible D gene (5 bases). CDR3 residues: CASSHGGGSTDTQYF. The CDR3 DNA follows: TGCGCCAGCAGCCATGGAGGCGGGAGCACAGATACGCAGTATTTT.